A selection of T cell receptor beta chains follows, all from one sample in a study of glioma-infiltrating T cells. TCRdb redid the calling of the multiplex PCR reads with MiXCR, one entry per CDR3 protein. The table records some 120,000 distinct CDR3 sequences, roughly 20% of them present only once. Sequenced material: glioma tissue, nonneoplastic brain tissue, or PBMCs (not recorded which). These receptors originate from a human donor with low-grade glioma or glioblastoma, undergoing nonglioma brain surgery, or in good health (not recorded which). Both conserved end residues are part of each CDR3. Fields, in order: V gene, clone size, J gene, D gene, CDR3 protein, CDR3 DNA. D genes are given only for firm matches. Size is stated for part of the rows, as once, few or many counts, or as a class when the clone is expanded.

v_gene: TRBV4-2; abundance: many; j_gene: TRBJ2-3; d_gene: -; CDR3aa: CASSQVPNTDTQYF; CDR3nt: TGTGCCAGCAGCCAAGTACCAAACACAGATACGCAGTATTTT
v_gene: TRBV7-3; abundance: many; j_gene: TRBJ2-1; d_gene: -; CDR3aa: CASSPRVAPYNEQFF; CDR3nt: TGTGCCAGCAGCCCCCGAGTAGCTCCCTACAATGAGCAGTTCTTC
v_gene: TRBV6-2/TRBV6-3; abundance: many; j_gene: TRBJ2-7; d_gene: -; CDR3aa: CASSWTAEQYF; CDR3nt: TGTGCCAGCAGTTGGACAGCCGAGCAGTACTTC
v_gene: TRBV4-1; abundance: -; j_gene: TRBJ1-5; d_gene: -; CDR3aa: CASSQDTGPSYQPQHF; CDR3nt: TGCGCCAGCAGCCAAGACACGGGTCCCTCCTATCAGCCCCAGCATTTT
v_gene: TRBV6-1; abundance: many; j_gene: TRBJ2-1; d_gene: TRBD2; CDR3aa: CASTPTPGSGNYNEQFF; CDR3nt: TGTGCCAGCACCCCAACCCCGGGTAGCGGGAACTACAATGAGCAGTTCTTC
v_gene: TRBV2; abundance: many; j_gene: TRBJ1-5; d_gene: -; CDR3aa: CASSGEGLGNQPQHF; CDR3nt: TGTGCCAGCAGTGGGGAGGGTCTGGGAAATCAGCCCCAGCATTTT
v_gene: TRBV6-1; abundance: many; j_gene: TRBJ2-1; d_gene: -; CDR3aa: CASSTAGFSYNEQFF; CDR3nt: TGTGCCAGCAGTACCGCGGGGTTCTCCTACAATGAGCAGTTCTTC
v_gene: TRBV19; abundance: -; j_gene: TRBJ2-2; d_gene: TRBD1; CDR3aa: CASSSDRGHFANTGELFF; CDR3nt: TGTGCCAGTAGTTCGGACAGGGGACACTTCGCGAACACCGGGGAGCTGTTTTTT
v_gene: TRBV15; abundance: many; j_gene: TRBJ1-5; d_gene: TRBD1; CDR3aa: CATNRGQGGQPQHF; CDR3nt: TGTGCCACCAACAGGGGACAGGGTGGGCAGCCCCAGCATTTT
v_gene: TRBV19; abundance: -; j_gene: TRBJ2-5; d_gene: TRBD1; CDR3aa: CASSTTGNQETQYF; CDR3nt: TGTGCCAGTAGTACGACAGGGAACCAAGAGACCCAGTACTTC
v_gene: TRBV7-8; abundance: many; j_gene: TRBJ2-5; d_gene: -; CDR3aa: CASSLFRTYQETQYF; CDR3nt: TGTGCCAGCAGCCTTTTTCGGACATACCAAGAGACCCAGTACTTC
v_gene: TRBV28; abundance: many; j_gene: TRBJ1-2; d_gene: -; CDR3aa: CASSSPRVAKGYGYTF; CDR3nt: TGTGCCAGCAGTTCCCCTCGGGTGGCTAAAGGATATGGCTACACCTTC
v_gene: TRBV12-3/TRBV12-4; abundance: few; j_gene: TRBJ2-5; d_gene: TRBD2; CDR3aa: CASSPHGTSGRAGETQYF; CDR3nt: TGTGCCAGCAGTCCACATGGGACTAGCGGGAGGGCCGGGGAGACCCAGTACTTC
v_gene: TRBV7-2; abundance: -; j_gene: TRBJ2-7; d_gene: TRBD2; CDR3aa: CASSPGTSGLTGEQYF; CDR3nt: TGTGCCAGCAGTCCTGGGACTAGCGGGCTGACTGGCGAGCAGTACTTC
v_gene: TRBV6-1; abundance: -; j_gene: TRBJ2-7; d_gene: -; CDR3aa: CASTFLSYEQYF; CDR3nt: TGTGCCAGCACCTTTCTGTCCTACGAGCAGTACTTC
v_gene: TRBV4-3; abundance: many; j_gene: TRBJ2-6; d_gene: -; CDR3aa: CASSQDAGTGANVLTF; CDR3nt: TGCGCCAGCAGCCAAGATGCAGGGACCGGGGCCAACGTCCTGACTTTC
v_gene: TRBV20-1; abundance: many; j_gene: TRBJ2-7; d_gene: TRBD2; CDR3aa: CSAPRASGIRDEQYF; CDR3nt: TGCAGTGCCCCAAGGGCTAGCGGGATACGGGACGAGCAGTACTTC